The T cell receptor (beta chain) under discussion was sequenced for a study of early T cells in non-severe SARS-CoV-2 infection. CDR1 is DFQATT and CDR2 is SNEGSKA in the germline V gene (reference sequence). Between the trimmed V and J ends, which lost 4 bases and 2 bases, there was a span of 7 bases. This CDR3 contains 12 residues. This clonotype turned up a few times. As part of library construction, unique molecular identifiers were attached to individual cDNA molecules. Each CDR3 protein gets one entry after TCRdb re-called the 5' RACE reads with MiXCR. The sample lists 30,000 to 40,000 distinct CDR3 sequences; about 3.8% were seen once.

The rearrangement joins TRBV20-1 to TRBJ2-3; D not resolved. The sequence came from an adult who was a healthcare worker with PCR-confirmed SARS-CoV-2 infection or an uninfected control (not recorded which). Sequenced: whole blood. The CDR3 sequence: CSAIWDTDTQYF. Written as DNA, the CDR3 is TGCAGTGCTATTTGGGACACAGATACGCAGTATTTT.